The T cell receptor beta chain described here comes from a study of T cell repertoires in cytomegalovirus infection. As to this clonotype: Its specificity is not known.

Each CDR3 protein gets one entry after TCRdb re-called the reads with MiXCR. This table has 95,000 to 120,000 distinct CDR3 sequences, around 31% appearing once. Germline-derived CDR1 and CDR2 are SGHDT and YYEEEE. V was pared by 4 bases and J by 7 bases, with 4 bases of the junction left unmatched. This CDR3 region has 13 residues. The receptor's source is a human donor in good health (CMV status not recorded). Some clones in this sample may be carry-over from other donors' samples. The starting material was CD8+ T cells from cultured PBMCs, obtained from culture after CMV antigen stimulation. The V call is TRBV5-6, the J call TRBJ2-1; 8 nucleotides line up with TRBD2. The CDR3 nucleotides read TGTGCCAGCAGCCACCGACTAGCGAATGAGCAGTTCTTC. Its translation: CASSHRLANEQFF.